The rows below give T cell receptor beta chains drawn from one sample of a study of blood T cell repertoires in COVID-19. Sequenced by immunoSEQ multiplex PCR; TCRdb stores in-frame clones only, minus some. The sample lists 250,000 to 300,000 clones, more than 75% occurring once. The sequenced sample was PBMCs or T cells enriched from blood (not recorded which). The receptor set was obtained from a woman aged 55-70 years in a cohort exposed to, infected with or recovered from COVID-19 (not recorded which). Both conserved end residues are part of each CDR3. Each record gives: D gene, clone size, V gene, J gene, CDR3 protein, CDR3 DNA. The D gene is left open where the match is weak. Where a row states a size, it is once, few, many or the class of an expanded clone; other rows omit it.

>TRBD1|NA|TRBV5-1|TRBJ1-5
CASSLEGAGQPQHF
TGCGCCAGCAGCTTAGAGGGGGCGGGTCAGCCCCAGCATTTT
>NA|NA|TRBV24-1|TRBJ2-2
CATKASANTGELFF
TGTGCCACCAAGGCTAGCGCGAACACCGGGGAGCTGTTTTTT
>TRBD1|NA|TRBV18|TRBJ1-2
CASSPGQPNYGYTF
TGTGCCAGCTCACCGGGACAGCCTAACTATGGCTACACCTTC
>NA|NA|TRBV4-3|TRBJ2-5
CASSQEAGRWETQYF
TGCGCCAGCAGCCAAGAGGCCGGGAGATGGGAGACCCAGTACTTC
>TRBD2|NA|TRBV9|TRBJ2-5
CASSKGTSGRRETQYF
TGTGCCAGCAGTAAAGGGACTAGCGGGAGAAGGGAGACCCAGTACTTC
>NA|once|TRBV5-7|TRBJ2-7
CASSLSKLVRGEQYF
TGTGCCAGCAGCTTGAGTAAACTAGTCAGAGGGGAGCAGTACTTC
>NA|NA|TRBV5-1|TRBJ2-2
CASSLQRTGELFF
TGCGCCAGCAGCCTCCAGAGGACCGGGGAGCTGTTTTTT
>NA|NA|TRBV28|TRBJ1-2
CASSFAGTTDYGYTF
TGTGCCAGCAGTTTTGCGGGCACAACGGACTATGGCTACACCTTC
>TRBD1|once|TRBV19|TRBJ2-1
CASSRDSSYNEQFF
TGTGCCAGTAGCAGGGACAGCTCCTACAATGAGCAGTTCTTC
>TRBD2|NA|TRBV14|TRBJ2-1
CASSQEPGLHNEQFF
TGTGCCAGCAGCCAAGAGCCGGGACTACACAATGAGCAGTTCTTC
>TRBD1|NA|TRBV11-2|TRBJ2-1
CASSLGQGANNEQFF
TGTGCCAGCAGCTTAGGGCAGGGGGCGAACAATGAGCAGTTCTTC
>NA|NA|TRBV18|TRBJ2-7
CASSPLLMSGVDEQYF
TGTGCCAGCTCACCACTATTAATGTCAGGGGTCGACGAGCAGTACTTC
>NA|NA|TRBV10-1|TRBJ1-5
CASSVPLGRSNQPQHF
TGCGCCAGCAGTGTCCCGCTGGGGAGGAGCAATCAGCCCCAGCATTTT
>TRBD1|NA|TRBV11-2|TRBJ2-2
CASNRGIATGELFF
TGTGCCAGCAACAGGGGTATTGCCACCGGGGAGCTGTTTTTT
>NA|NA|TRBV28|TRBJ1-2
CASSGWGGDGYTF
TGTGCCAGCAGTGGTTGGGGAGGGGATGGCTACACCTTC
>TRBD2|NA|TRBV4-2|TRBJ2-2
CASRVAGGPIGELFF
TGTGCCAGCAGAGTAGCGGGAGGGCCTATTGGGGAGCTGTTTTTT
>TRBD1|NA|TRBV23-1|TRBJ1-6
CASSRPGTGGSPLHF
TGCGCCAGCAGTCGCCCCGGGACAGGGGGATCACCCCTCCACTTT
>NA|NA|TRBV2|TRBJ1-1
CASRVGRGKAEAFF
TGTGCCAGCAGAGTAGGCAGGGGTAAGGCTGAAGCTTTCTTT
>NA|NA|TRBV10-3|TRBJ1-4
CAISESSGEKLFF
TGTGCCATCAGTGAGTCTTCGGGTGAAAAACTGTTTTTT
>TRBD2|NA|TRBV25-1|TRBJ2-1
CASSAGLVPYNEQFF
TGTGCCAGCAGTGCGGGACTAGTTCCCTACAATGAGCAGTTCTTC
>TRBD2|NA|TRBV24-1|TRBJ2-1
CAAGGGSGNEQFF
TGTGCGGCGGGAGGGGGTTCCGGGAATGAGCAGTTCTTC
>NA|NA|TRBV4-2|TRBJ2-2
CASSQERASEAGELFF
TGTGCCAGCAGCCAAGAAAGGGCTAGCGAGGCCGGGGAGCTGTTTTTT
>TRBD1|NA|TRBV4-2|TRBJ1-2
CASSQEVTGGSYGYTF
TGTGCCAGCAGCCAAGAGGTGACAGGGGGTTCCTATGGCTACACCTTC
>TRBD1|NA|TRBV6-1|TRBJ1-2
CASSEALGTANYGYTF
TGTGCCAGCAGTGAAGCGCTTGGGACAGCTAACTATGGCTACACCTTC
>NA|NA|TRBV2|TRBJ2-7
CASSPRHVSDEQYF
TGTGCCAGCTCCCCCCGTCATGTAAGCGACGAGCAGTACTTC
>NA|NA|TRBV27|TRBJ2-7
CASSPWEGGYEQYF
TGTGCCAGCAGTCCCTGGGAGGGGGGGTACGAGCAGTACTTC
>TRBD1|NA|TRBV11-2|TRBJ1-2
CASSLRTGAYGYTF
TGTGCCAGCAGCCTTCGTACAGGGGCATACGGCTACACCTTC
>NA|NA|TRBV7-9|TRBJ2-3
CASSLEEGINTDTQYF
TGTGCCAGCAGCTTAGAGGAGGGGATCAACACAGATACGCAGTATTTT
>NA|NA|TRBV19|TRBJ2-7
CASSRQPNAYEQYF
TGTGCCAGTAGTAGACAGCCGAACGCGTACGAGCAGTACTTC
>TRBD2|NA|TRBV7-3|TRBJ2-1
CASSLAVSSYNEQFF
TGTGCCAGCAGTCTAGCGGTAAGCTCCTACAATGAGCAGTTCTTC
>NA|NA|TRBV27|TRBJ1-2
CASSPSTINYGYTF
TGTGCCAGCAGTCCATCCACTATTAACTATGGCTACACCTTC
>TRBD2|once|TRBV2|TRBJ2-7
CASRVAGSSYEQYF
TGTGCCAGCAGAGTAGCGGGAAGCTCCTACGAGCAGTACTTC
>TRBD1|NA|TRBV2|TRBJ2-7
CASSRGHRGLSYEQYF
TGTGCCAGCTCGAGGGGACACAGGGGGCTCTCCTACGAGCAGTACTTC
>NA|NA|TRBV9|TRBJ2-2
CASSRSSSAGELFF
TGTGCCAGCAGCAGGAGTAGTTCGGCCGGGGAGCTGTTTTTT
>TRBD2|NA|TRBV28|TRBJ2-1
CASSSPSGIFYNEQFF
TGTGCCAGCAGTTCCCCTAGCGGAATCTTCTACAATGAGCAGTTCTTC
>TRBD1|NA|TRBV6-4|TRBJ1-1
CASSDGTGRSTEAFF
TGTGCCAGCAGTGACGGGACAGGGAGAAGCACTGAAGCTTTCTTT
>NA|once|TRBV2|TRBJ2-7
CASSEGRVTYEQYF
TGTGCCAGCAGTGAGGGCAGGGTTACCTACGAGCAGTACTTC
>NA|NA|TRBV21-1|TRBJ2-1
CASSKVSLAGGPYNEQFF
TGTGCCAGCAGCAAAGTTTCCCTAGCGGGAGGTCCCTACAATGAGCAGTTCTTC
>NA|few|TRBV6-1|TRBJ1-6
CASSELGTTNSPLHF
TGTGCCAGCAGTGAGCTAGGGACAACGAATTCACCCCTCCACTTT
>NA|NA|TRBV9|TRBJ2-7
CASSGAGTYEQYF
TGTGCCAGCAGCGGAGCAGGGACTTACGAGCAGTACTTC
>NA|NA|TRBV28|TRBJ2-6
CASSSQGTGANVLTF
TGTGCCAGCAGTTCCCAGGGTACTGGGGCCAACGTCCTGACTTTC
>NA|NA|TRBV7-2|TRBJ2-4
CASSFQPQGGIQYF
TGTGCCAGCAGCTTCCAGCCCCAGGGGGGCATTCAGTACTTC
>TRBD1|NA|TRBV12-5|TRBJ1-1
CASGFAPMTGTGGKGTLNTEAFF
TGTGCTAGTGGTTTTGCCCCGATGACCGGGACAGGGGGGAAGGGAACCCTGAACACTGAAGCTTTCTTT
>TRBD2|NA|TRBV27|TRBJ2-1
CASSFLSGRARSEQFF
TGTGCCAGCAGTTTTTTAAGCGGGAGGGCCCGGAGTGAGCAGTTCTTC
>TRBD1|once|TRBV28|TRBJ1-4
CASSSPGQFGEKLFF
TGTGCCAGCAGTTCCCCGGGACAGTTTGGCGAAAAACTGTTTTTT
>TRBD2|once|TRBV5-1|TRBJ2-1
CASSLDPSGIYNEQFF
TGCGCCAGCAGCTTGGACCCTAGCGGGATTTACAATGAGCAGTTCTTC
>NA|NA|TRBV6-5|TRBJ2-3
CASSYSKGLGDTQYF
TGTGCCAGCAGTTACTCGAAGGGACTTGGAGATACGCAGTATTTT
>NA|NA|TRBV30|TRBJ2-1
CAWGSYNEQFF
TGTGCCTGGGGGAGCTACAATGAGCAGTTCTTC
>NA|once|TRBV6-5|TRBJ2-7
CASARENEQYF
TGTGCCAGTGCCCGGGAAAACGAGCAGTACTTC
>TRBD1|NA|TRBV5-6|TRBJ2-5
CASSPQGALGETQYF
TGTGCCAGCAGCCCCCAGGGGGCGCTGGGCGAGACCCAGTACTTC
>TRBD1|NA|TRBV2|TRBJ1-4
CASSSTGKEEKLFF
TGTGCCAGCAGCTCGACAGGGAAGGAAGAAAAACTGTTTTTT
>TRBD1|NA|TRBV18|TRBJ1-4
CASSPRSTGGATNEKLFF
TGTGCCAGCTCACCACGTAGTACAGGGGGCGCAACTAATGAAAAACTGTTTTTT
>TRBD1|NA|TRBV28|TRBJ1-3
CASSPTGVGNTIYF
TGTGCCAGCAGTCCCACAGGGGTGGGAAACACCATATATTTT
>NA|NA|TRBV10-1|TRBJ2-2
CASSTGFGELFF
TGCGCCAGCAGTACAGGGTTCGGGGAGCTGTTTTTT
>TRBD2|NA|TRBV13|TRBJ2-1
CASSFPTSIYNEQFF
TGTGCCAGCAGCTTCCCGACTAGCATCTACAATGAGCAGTTCTTC